The entry below gives a single TCR beta chain sequence along with its context. The data are from a study of T cells in Graves' hyperthyroidism and ophthalmopathy. The overall study: Peripheral blood was collected at initial diagnosis, before any treatment.

Clinical symptoms, serum thyroxine and TRAb, thyroid ultrasound and orbital computed tomography were used for the diagnoses. Extraction of PBMCs used under 13 ml of fresh peripheral blood. V was trimmed by 6 bases and J by 4 bases, leaving 13 bases between them. Germline V gene lookup returns CDR1 DFQATT and CDR2 SNEGSKA (reference sequence). The CDR3 consists of 12 residues. TCR beta CDR3 sequences were amplified from RNA transcripts. The primer set for the first-round RT-PCR of the TCR CDR3 was HTBI. Via MiXCR, TCRdb re-called the multiplex PCR reads, giving one row per CDR3 protein. The repertoire holds about 700,000 distinct CDR3 sequences, with around 15% as singletons.

The receptor's source is a woman aged 18-29 years with Graves' hyperthyroidism. Sequenced material: blood. This sequence joins TRBV20-1 and TRBJ2-7, with D maybe TRBD2 (6 bases). The CDR3 bases are TGCAGTGCCCCGGAGGGAATTTACGAGCAGTACTTC. This sequence encodes CSAPEGIYEQYF.